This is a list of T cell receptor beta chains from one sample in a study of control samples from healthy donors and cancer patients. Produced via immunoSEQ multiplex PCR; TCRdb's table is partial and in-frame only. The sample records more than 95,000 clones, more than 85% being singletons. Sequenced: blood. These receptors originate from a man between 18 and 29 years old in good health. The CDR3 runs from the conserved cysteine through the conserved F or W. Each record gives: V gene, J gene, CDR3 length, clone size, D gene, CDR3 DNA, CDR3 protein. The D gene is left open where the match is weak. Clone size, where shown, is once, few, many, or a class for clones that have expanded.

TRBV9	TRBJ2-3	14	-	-	TGTGCCAGCAGCGTAGTACCGGACACAGATACGCAGTATTTT	CASSVVPDTDTQYF
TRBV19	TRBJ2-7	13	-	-	TGTGCCAGTAGTGCGGGACAGTTCGTCAAGCAGTACTTC	CASSAGQFVKQYF
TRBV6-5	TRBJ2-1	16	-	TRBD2	TGTGCCAGCAGTTACGGGCGGGAGAGGTCCTACAATGAGCAGTTCTTC	CASSYGRERSYNEQFF
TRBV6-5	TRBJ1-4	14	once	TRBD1	TGTGCCAGCAAACAGGGGCGGTCTAATGAAAAACTGTTTTTT	CASKQGRSNEKLFF
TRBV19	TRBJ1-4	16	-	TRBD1	TGTGCCAGTAGTATCGGACAGGGGACAACTAATGAAAAACTGTTTTTT	CASSIGQGTTNEKLFF
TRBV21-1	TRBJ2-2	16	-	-	-	CASSNIVGGGTGELFF
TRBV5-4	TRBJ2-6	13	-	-	TGTGCCAGCAGCCCCCCGGGGGCCAACGTCCTGACTTTC	CASSPPGANVLTF
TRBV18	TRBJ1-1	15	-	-	TGTGCCAGCTCACCCGGGGCCCAAACAAACACTGAAGCTTTCTTT	CASSPGAQTNTEAFF
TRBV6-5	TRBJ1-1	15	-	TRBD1	TGTGCCAGCAGTTCCATGCTGACAGGGCACACTGAAGCTTTCTTT	CASSSMLTGHTEAFF
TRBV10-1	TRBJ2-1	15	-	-	TGCGCCAGCAGTGGCCGGGACGGGTTGAACAATGAGCAGTTCTTC	CASSGRDGLNNEQFF
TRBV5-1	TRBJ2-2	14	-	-	TGCGCCAGCAGCTCCCAGCGGAACACCGGGGAGCTGTTTTTT	CASSSQRNTGELFF
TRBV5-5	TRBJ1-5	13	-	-	TGTGCCAGCAGCTTGAGTAGCAATCAGCCCCAGCATTTT	CASSLSSNQPQHF
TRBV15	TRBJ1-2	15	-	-	TGTGCCACCAGCAGAGACCCAGGGGTCCCTTCTGGCTACACCTTC	CATSRDPGVPSGYTF
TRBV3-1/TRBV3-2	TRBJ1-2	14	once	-	TGTGCCAGCAGCCCGACTAATGGGGACTATGGCTACACCTTC	CASSPTNGDYGYTF
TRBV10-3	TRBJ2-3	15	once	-	TGTGCCATCAGTGAGTCGGGAGGGGGGATAGATACGCAGTATTTT	CAISESGGGIDTQYF
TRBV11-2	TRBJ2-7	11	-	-	TGTGCCAGCAGCATCTACTACGAGCAGTACTTC	CASSIYYEQYF
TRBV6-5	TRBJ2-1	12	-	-	TGTGCCAGTTGGGGTGGGGGGAATGAGCAGTTCTTC	CASWGGGNEQFF
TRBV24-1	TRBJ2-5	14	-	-	TGTGCCACCAGTGACCCGGATAGGGTGGAGACCCAGTACTTC	CATSDPDRVETQYF
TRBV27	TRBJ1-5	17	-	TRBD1	TGTGCCAGCAGCCGAACAGGGGGCGCGGGGGGGAATCAGCCCCAGCATTTT	CASSRTGGAGGNQPQHF
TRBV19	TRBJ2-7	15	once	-	TGTGCCAGTAGTATAGGGCACCCGGGGGTCGACGAGCAGTACTTC	CASSIGHPGVDEQYF
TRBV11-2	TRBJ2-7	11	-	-	TGTGCCAGCAGCTTAGAGATCGAGCAGTACTTC	CASSLEIEQYF
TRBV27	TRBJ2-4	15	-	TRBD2	TGTGCCAGCAGTTCGGGGGGGGCTGCCAAAAACATTCAGTACTTC	CASSSGGAAKNIQYF
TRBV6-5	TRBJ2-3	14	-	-	TGTGCCAGCAGCCCCACATACAGGGCAGATACGCAGTATTTT	CASSPTYRADTQYF
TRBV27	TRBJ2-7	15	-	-	TGTGCCAGCAGTTTAAGCTTGTCGGCAGCCTTCGAGCAGTACTTC	CASSLSLSAAFEQYF
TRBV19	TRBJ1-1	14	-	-	TGTGCCAGTAGTAGGGAGGGGGTGGGCCTTGAAGCTTTCTTT	CASSREGVGLEAFF
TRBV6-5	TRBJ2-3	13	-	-	TGTGCCAGCAGTTACGAAACAACAGATACGCAGTATTTT	CASSYETTDTQYF
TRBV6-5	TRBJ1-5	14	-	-	TGTGCCAGCAGCGGCCGGGGGGGCAATCAGCCCCAGCATTTT	CASSGRGGNQPQHF
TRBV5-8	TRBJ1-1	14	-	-	TGTGCCAGCAGCCCCGACGGATTAAACACTGAAGCTTTCTTT	CASSPDGLNTEAFF
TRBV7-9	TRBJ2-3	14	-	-	TGTGCCAGCAGCGGGGGGCCCGGCACAGATACGCAGTATTTT	CASSGGPGTDTQYF
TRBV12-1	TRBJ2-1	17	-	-	TGTGCCAGCAGCTTTGCGCGGACTAGCGGGAACTACAATGAGCAGTTCTTC	CASSFARTSGNYNEQFF
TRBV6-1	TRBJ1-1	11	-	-	TGTGCCAGCAGTGAGAGGACTGAAGCTTTCTTT	CASSERTEAFF
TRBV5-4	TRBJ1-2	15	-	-	TGTGCCAGCAGCAAAGTCCGGGGGGCTGGCTATGGCTACACCTTC	CASSKVRGAGYGYTF